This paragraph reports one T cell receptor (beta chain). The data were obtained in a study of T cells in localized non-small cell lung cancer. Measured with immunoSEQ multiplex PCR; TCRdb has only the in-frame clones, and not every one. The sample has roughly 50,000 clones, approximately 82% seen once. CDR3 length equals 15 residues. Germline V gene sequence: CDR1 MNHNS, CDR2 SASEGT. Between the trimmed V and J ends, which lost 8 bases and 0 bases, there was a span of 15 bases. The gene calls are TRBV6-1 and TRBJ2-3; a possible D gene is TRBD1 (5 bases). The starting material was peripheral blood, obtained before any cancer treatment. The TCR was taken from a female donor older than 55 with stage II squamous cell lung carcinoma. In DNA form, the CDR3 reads TGTGCCAGCCTTGGACACTTCACTAGCACAGATACGCAGTATTTT. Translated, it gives CASLGHFTSTDTQYF.